Each of the 2 T cell receptor beta chains below was sequenced from the same sample in a study of blood T cell repertoires in COVID-19. TCRdb's table, derived via immunoSEQ multiplex PCR, lists solely in-frame clones and lacks some. This table has some 100,000 clones, about nine tenths appearing once. Sequencing was done on a sample of peripheral blood. The receptors originated from a man aged 50 to 60 with acute or convalescent COVID-19.

The chain recombines TRBV3-1 (or the pseudogene TRBV3-2) with TRBJ2-1; TRBD2 might be the D (6 bases). The germline V and J ends were trimmed by 5 bases and 0 bases, with 11 bases remaining between them. There are 15 residues in the CDR3. CDR1 and CDR2 from the germline V gene are LGHDT and YNNKEL (reference sequence). As DNA, the CDR3 is TGTGCCAGCAGCTCCCGGGGGAACTCCTACAATGAGCAGTTCTTC. Its translation is CASSSRGNSYNEQFF.

The V call is TRBV19, the J call TRBJ2-2; D possibly corresponds to TRBD1 (5 bases). Per germline, CDR1 LNHDA and CDR2 SQIVND (reference sequence). The V end lost 2 bases, the J end lost 5 bases, and 12 bases lay between the germline ends. The CDR3 spans 15 residues. The CDR3 is CASSIRGALTGELFF. CDR3 nucleotides: TGTGCCAGTAGTATAAGGGGCGCCTTGACCGGGGAGCTGTTTTTT.